This TCR beta chain was identified in a study of shared clonotypes between healthy human individuals. Germline V gene sequence: CDR1 SGHVS, CDR2 FNYEAQ. This CDR3 region has 18 residues. The V and J ends lost 2 bases and 4 bases respectively, with 22 bases between them. Method: immunoSEQ multiplex PCR; TCRdb's copy keeps in-frame clones and lacks some. The table records 550,000 to 600,000 clones, about 98% of them present only once. Naive CD8 cells lacked CD45RO and underwent positive selection for CCR7, leaving out terminally differentiated effector memory CD45RA+ cells. The clonotype comes from a man in his thirties or forties in good health. The J gene is TRBJ2-3, the V gene TRBV7-6; possibly TRBD1 for D (6 bases). The sequenced sample consisted of naive CD8+ T cells sorted from blood. The CDR3 DNA reads as TGTGCCAGCAGCTTAACCACTACAGGGTATGGTGGCGCAGATACGCAGTATTTT. It encodes CASSLTTTGYGGADTQYF.